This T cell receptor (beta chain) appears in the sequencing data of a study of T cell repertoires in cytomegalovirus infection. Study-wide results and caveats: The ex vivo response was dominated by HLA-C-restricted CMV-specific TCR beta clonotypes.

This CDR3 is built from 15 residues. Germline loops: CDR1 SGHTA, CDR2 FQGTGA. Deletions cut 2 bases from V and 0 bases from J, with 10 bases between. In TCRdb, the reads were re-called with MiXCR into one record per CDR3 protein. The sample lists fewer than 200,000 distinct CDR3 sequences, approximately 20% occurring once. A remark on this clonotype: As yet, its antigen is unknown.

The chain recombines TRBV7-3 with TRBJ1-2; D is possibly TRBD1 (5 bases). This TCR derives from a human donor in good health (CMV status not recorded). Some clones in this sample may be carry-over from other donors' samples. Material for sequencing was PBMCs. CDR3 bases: TGTGCCAGCAGCTTACAGGGAGATCCTAACTATGGCTACACCTTC. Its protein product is CASSLQGDPNYGYTF.